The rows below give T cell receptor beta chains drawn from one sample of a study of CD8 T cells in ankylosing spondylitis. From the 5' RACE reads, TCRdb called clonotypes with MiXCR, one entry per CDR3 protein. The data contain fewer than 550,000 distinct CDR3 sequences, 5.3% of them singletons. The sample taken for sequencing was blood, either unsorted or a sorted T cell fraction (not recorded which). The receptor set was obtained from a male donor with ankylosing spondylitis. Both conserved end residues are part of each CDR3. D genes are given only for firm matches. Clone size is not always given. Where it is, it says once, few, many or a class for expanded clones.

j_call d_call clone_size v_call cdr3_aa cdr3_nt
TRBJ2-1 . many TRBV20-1 CSAPILGGGKQFF TGCAGTGCTCCGATCCTTGGTGGAGGGAAGCAGTTCTTC
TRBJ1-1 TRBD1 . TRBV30 CAWSRDRLMNTEAFF TGTGCCTGGTCCAGGGACAGACTCATGAACACTGAAGCTTTCTTT
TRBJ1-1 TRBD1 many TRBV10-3 CATGEQGVYTEAFF TGTGCCACCGGGGAACAGGGGGTGTACACTGAAGCTTTCTTT
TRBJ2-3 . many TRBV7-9 CASSPPTTAQYF TGTGCCAGCAGCCCTCCAACAACGGCGCAGTATTTT
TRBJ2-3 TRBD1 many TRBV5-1 CASRQGESTDTQYF TGCGCCAGCCGACAGGGAGAAAGCACAGATACGCAGTATTTT
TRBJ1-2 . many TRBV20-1 CSARDVKGGVYGYTF TGCAGTGCTAGAGATGTCAAAGGGGGGGTCTATGGCTACACCTTC
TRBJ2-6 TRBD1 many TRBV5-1 CASSLDYRGRETGANVLTF TGCGCCAGCAGCTTGGACTACAGGGGGCGCGAAACTGGGGCCAACGTCCTGACTTTC
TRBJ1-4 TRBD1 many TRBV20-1 CSARDDRGSTNEKLFF TGCAGTGCTAGAGATGACAGGGGTTCAACTAATGAAAAACTGTTTTTT
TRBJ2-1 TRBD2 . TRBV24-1 CATSDPGTSGSRSVDEQFF TGTGCCACCAGTGACCCCGGGACTAGCGGGAGTAGAAGTGTTGATGAGCAGTTCTTC
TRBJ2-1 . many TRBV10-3 CAISYGGQQFF TGTGCCATCTCCTACGGGGGCCAGCAGTTCTTC
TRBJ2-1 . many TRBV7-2 CASSAGLYNEQFF TGTGCCAGCAGCGCGGGACTTTACAATGAGCAGTTCTTC
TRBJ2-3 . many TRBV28 CATSDMGSGTQYF TGTGCCACATCCGATATGGGGAGTGGTACGCAGTATTTT
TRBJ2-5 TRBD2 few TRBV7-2 CASSLEAGDRRETQYF TGTGCCAGCAGCTTAGAGGCGGGGGATCGAAGGGAGACCCAGTACTTC
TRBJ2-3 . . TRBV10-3 CAISVGNSADTQYF TGTGCCATCAGTGTAGGGAATAGCGCAGATACGCAGTATTTT
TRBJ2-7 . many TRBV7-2 CASSLAEFSYEQYF TGTGCCAGCAGCTTAGCGGAGTTCTCCTACGAGCAGTACTTC
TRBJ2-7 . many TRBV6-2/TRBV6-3 CASSNRPTYEQYF TGTGCCAGCAGCAACCGACCGACCTACGAGCAGTACTTC
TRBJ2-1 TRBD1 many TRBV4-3 CASSQEGHGQGYYEQFF TGCGCCAGCAGCCAAGAGGGGCATGGACAGGGGTACTATGAGCAGTTCTTC
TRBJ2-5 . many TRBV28 CASSFRRETQYF TGTGCCAGCAGTTTCCGACGAGAGACCCAGTACTTC
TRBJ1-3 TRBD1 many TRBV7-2 CASSPPGGPGNTIYF TGTGCCAGCAGCCCGCCAGGGGGCCCCGGAAACACCATATATTTT
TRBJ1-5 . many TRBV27 CASSLRGGSQPQHF TGTGCCAGCAGTTTAAGGGGGGGGAGTCAGCCCCAGCATTTT
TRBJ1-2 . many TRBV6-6 CASRDYGYTF TGTGCCAGCAGGGACTATGGCTACACCTTC
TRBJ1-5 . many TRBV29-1 CSFIEGSNQPQHF TGCAGCTTTATAGAGGGTAGCAATCAGCCCCAGCATTTT
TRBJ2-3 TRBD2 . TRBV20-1 CSALPSGGGTDTQYF TGCAGTGCTCTACCTAGCGGGGGGGGAACAGATACGCAGTATTTT
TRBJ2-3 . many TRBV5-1 CASSISTDTQYF TGTGCCAGCAGTATCTCCACAGATACGCAGTATTTT
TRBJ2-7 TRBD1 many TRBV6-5 CASSYSLDRVKYF TGTGCCAGCAGTTACTCACTGGACAGGGTAAAGTACTTC
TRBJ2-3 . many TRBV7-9 CASSLHSGSDTQYF TGTGCCAGCAGCTTGCATTCGGGATCAGATACGCAGTATTTT
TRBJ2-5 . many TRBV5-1 CASSLAGNYETQYF TGCGCCAGCAGCTTGGCCGGGAATTACGAGACCCAGTACTTC
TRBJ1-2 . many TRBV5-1 CASSLPSSGNYGYTF TGCGCCAGCAGCTTGCCCTCTTCTGGGAATTATGGCTACACCTTC
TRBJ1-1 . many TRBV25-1 CASSEYRQESPEAFF TGTGCCAGCAGTGAATATAGGCAGGAAAGCCCTGAAGCTTTCTTT
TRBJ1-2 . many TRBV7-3 CASSLNKWPDLYGYTF TGTGCCAGCAGCTTAAACAAGTGGCCGGACCTCTATGGCTACACCTTC
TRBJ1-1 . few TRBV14 CASSQGGLLTEAFF TGTGCCAGCAGCCAGGGTGGGTTGCTCACTGAAGCTTTCTTT
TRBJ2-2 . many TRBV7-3 CASSFGHNTGELFF TGTGCCAGCAGCTTCGGCCATAACACCGGGGAGCTGTTTTTT
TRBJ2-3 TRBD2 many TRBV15 CATSRGSGTTDTQYF TGTGCCACCAGCAGAGGAAGCGGGACGACGGATACGCAGTATTTT
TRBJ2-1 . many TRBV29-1 CSVVGATEPQFNEQFF TGCAGCGTTGTTGGTGCTACTGAGCCCCAGTTCAATGAGCAGTTCTTC
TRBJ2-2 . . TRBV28 CASSFEGYGGELFF TGTGCCAGCAGTTTCGAGGGTTATGGCGGGGAGCTGTTTTTT
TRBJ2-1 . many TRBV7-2 CASSLRGGGPNEQFF TGTGCCAGCAGCTTACGAGGAGGGGGACCCAATGAGCAGTTCTTC
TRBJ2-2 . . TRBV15 CATSRDRRQVNTGELFF TGTGCCACCAGCAGAGATAGGAGACAGGTCAACACCGGGGAGCTGTTTTTT
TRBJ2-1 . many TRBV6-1 CASSEGGNEQFF TGTGCCAGCAGTGAAGGAGGCAATGAGCAGTTCTTC
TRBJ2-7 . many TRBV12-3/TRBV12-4 CASSFNRAYEQYF TGTGCCAGCAGTTTTAACAGGGCCTACGAGCAGTACTTC
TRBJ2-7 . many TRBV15 CATSREYSVSYEQYF TGTGCCACCAGCAGAGAATACTCCGTCTCCTACGAGCAGTACTTC
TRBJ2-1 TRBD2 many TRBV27 CASSMGGVSYNEQFF TGTGCCAGCAGTATGGGGGGGGTCTCCTACAATGAGCAGTTCTTC
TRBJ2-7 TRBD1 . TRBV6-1 CASSQGTGAEQYF TGTGCCAGCAGTCAGGGGACAGGGGCCGAGCAGTACTTC